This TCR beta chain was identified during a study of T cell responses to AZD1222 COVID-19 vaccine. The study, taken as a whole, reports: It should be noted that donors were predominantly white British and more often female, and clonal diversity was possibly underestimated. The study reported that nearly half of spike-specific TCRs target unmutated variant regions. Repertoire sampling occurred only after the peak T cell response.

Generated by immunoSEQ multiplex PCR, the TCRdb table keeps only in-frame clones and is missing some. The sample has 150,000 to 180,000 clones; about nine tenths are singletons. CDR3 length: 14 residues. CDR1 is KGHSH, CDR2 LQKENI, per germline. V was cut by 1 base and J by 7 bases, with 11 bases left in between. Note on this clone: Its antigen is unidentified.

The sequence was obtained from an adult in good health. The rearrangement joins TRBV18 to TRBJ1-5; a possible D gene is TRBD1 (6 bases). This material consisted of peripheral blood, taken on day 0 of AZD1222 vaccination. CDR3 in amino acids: CASSPLQGGQPQHF. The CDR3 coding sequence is TGTGCCAGCTCACCACTACAGGGAGGCCAGCCCCAGCATTTT.